This TCR beta chain was identified during a study of PD-L1 blockade in urothelial cancer. Across the study: Samples came from 3 weeks, at the second dose, and 6 weeks into treatment.

The CDR3 spans 15 residues. V was clipped by 1 base and J by 11 bases; unmatched bases: 9. Germline V lookup: CDR1 MGHDK, CDR2 SYGVNS. Time point of the sample: pretreatment peripheral blood. Synthetic spike-ins, TCR analog templates, were added into each PCR. Profiling relied on immunoSEQ multiplex PCR, and the TCRdb table lists in-frame clones only, not all of them. The sample holds 40,000 to 55,000 clones, around nine tenths seen once. The TCR was taken from a donor over 35 with urothelial cancer. The J gene is TRBJ1-4, the V gene TRBV25-1; 8 positions match TRBD1. Source: PBMCs, taken around atezolizumab (anti-PD-L1) treatment. CDR3 bases: TGTGCCAGCAGTGAATGGGGGTCAGGGGGCGGGAAACTGTTTTTT. Translated: CASSEWGSGGGKLFF.